This T cell receptor (beta chain) stems from a study of CD8 T cells in ankylosing spondylitis. Each CDR3 protein is one row after TCRdb ran MiXCR on the 5' RACE reads. The repertoire holds around 230,000 distinct CDR3 sequences, with less than 9.5% as singletons. This clonotype was seen many times. Its antigen is not identified. This CDR3 spans 17 amino acids. V lost 5 bases, J lost 0 bases, and 10 bases stayed unmatched. In germline, CDR1 is SGHAT, CDR2 FQDESV (reference sequence). Study-wide points: Matched synovial fluid from ankylosing spondylitis patients was reported to be enriched for disease-linked clones. It appeared that ankylosing spondylitis blood was characterized by a TCR beta motif of seven or eight highly homologous variants.

Specimen: blood, either unsorted or a sorted T cell fraction (not recorded which). The receptor was derived from a female donor with ankylosing spondylitis or in good health (not recorded which). V usage is TRBV11-1 and J usage is TRBJ2-1, with TRBD2 matching over 7 bases. The CDR3 nucleotides are TGTGCCAGCAGCGGCCTTAGCGGGCTTAGCTCCTACAATGAGCAGTTCTTC. Its protein is CASSGLSGLSSYNEQFF.